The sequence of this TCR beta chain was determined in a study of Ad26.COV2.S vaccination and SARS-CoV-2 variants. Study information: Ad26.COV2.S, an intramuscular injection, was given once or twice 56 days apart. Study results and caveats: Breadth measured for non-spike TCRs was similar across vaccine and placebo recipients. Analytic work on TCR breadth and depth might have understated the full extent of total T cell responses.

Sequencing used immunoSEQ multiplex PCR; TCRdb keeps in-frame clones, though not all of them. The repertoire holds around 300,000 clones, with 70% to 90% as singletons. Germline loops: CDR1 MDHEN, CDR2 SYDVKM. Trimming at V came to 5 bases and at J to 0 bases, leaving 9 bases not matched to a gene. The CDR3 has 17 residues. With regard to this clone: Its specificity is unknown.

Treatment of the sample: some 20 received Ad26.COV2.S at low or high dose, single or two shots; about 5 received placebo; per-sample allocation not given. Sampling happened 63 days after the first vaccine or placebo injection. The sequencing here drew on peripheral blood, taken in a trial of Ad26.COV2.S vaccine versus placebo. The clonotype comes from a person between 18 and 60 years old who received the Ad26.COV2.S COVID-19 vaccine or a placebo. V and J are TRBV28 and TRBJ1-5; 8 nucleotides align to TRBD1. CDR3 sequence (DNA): TGTGCCAGCAGTCCGGGACAGGCTCCTTATAGCAATCAGCCCCAGCATTTT. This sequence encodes CASSPGQAPYSNQPQHF. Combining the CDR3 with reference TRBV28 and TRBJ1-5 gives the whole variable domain DVKVTQSSRYLVKRTGEKVFLECVQDMDHENMFWYRQDPGLGLRLIYFSYDVKMKEKGDIPEGYSVSREKKERFSLILESASTNQTSMYLCASSPGQAPYSNQPQHFGDGTRLSIL.